This T cell receptor (beta chain) derives from a study of cytomegalovirus exposure and HLA in healthy donors. Study-level information: According to later analysis, the same platform produced the approximately 130 validation and under 700 first-cohort repertoires.

This CDR3 has 14 amino acids. V dropped 7 bases and J dropped 2 bases, with 14 bases sitting between them. The germline CDR1 and CDR2 sequences are MDHEN and SYDVKM. Here immunoSEQ multiplex PCR was the method, and the copy in TCRdb shows in-frame clones only, minus some. The data hold 200,000 or so clones, with more than 80% observed a single time. Turning to this clone: Its specificity is unknown.

Study-level points and caveats: The study recorded 164 TCR beta chains that were cytomegalovirus-associated.

This receptor was obtained from a man aged 18 to 30 in good health and CMV-seropositive. What was sequenced was PBMCs. This chain connects TRBV28 to TRBJ2-5; D remains ambiguous. The CDR3 loop reads CASKPQVQQETQYF. The CDR3 bases are TGTGCCAGCAAGCCCCAGGTTCAGCAAGAGACCCAGTACTTC.